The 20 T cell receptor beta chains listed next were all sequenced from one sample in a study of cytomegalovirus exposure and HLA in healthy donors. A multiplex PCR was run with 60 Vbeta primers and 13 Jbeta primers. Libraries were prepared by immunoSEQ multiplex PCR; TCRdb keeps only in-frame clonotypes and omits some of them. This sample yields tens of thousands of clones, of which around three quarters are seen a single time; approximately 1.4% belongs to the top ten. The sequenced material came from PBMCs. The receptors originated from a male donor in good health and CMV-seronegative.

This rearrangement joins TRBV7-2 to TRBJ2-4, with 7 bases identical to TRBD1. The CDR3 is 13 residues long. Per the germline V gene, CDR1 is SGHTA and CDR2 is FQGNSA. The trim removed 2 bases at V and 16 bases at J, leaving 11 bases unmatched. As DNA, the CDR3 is TGTGCCAGCAGCTTAAACATAGGCAGGGGGTACTACTTC. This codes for CASSLNIGRGYYF.

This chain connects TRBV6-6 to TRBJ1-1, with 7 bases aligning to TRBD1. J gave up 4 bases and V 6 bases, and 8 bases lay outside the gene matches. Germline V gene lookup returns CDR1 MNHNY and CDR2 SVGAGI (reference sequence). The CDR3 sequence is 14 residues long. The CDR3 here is CASSSTGAGTEAFF. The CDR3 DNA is TGTGCCAGCAGCTCCACAGGGGCGGGCACTGAAGCTTTCTTT.

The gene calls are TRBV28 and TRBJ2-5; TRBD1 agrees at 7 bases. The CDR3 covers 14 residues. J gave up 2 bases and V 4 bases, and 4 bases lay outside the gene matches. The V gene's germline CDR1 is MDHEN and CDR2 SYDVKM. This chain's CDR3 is CASSSGQTQETQYF. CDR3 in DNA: TGTGCCAGCAGTTCGGGACAGACTCAAGAGACCCAGTACTTC.

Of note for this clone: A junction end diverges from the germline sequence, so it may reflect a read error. CDR3 sequence reads: CASSKQLAGVYNGQFF. Here the CDR3 DNA reads TGCGCCAGCAGCAAACAGCTAGCGGGGGTCTACAATGGGCAGTTCTTC. V is TRBV4-3 and J is TRBJ2-1; 10 bases map to TRBD2. Germline-derived CDR1 and CDR2 are LGHNA and YSLEER. The CDR3 has 16 residues.

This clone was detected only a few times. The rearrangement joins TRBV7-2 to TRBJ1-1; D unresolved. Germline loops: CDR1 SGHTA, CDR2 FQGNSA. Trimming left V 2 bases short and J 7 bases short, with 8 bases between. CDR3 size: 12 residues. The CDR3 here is CASSLMGNEAFF. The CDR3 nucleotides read TGTGCCAGCAGCTTAATGGGCAATGAAGCTTTCTTT. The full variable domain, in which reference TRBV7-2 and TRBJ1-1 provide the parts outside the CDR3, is GAGVSQSPSNKVTEKGKDVELRCDPISGHTALYWYRQSLGQGLEFLIYFQGNSAPDKSGLPSDRFSAERTGGSVSTLTIQRTQQEDSAVYLCASSLMGNEAFFGQGTRLTVV.

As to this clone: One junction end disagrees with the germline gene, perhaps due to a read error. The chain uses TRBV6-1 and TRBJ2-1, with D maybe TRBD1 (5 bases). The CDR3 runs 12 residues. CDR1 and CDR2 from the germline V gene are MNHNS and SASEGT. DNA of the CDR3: TGTGCCAGCAGTCTCTACAGGACGGAGTGGGTCTTC. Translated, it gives CASSLYRTEWVF.

The CDR3, as DNA: TGTGCCAACAGCGTTGGGTGGGGGCAGACCGGGGAGCTGTTTTTT. This gives the protein CANSVGWGQTGELFF. The chain links TRBV2 to TRBJ2-2, with a tentative D call TRBD1 (6 bases). Trimming removed 10 bases at V and 5 bases at J, with 20 bases between. Looked up from germline, CDR1 is SNHLY and CDR2 is FYNNEI. This CDR3 comprises 15 residues.

The CDR3 bases are TGTGCCAGCAGCTTAAATACAGGACTCCACTTT. Amino acid sequence: CASSLNTGLHF. The V and J genes are TRBV7-9 and TRBJ1-6; perhaps TRBD1 as D (5 bases). The CDR3 is made up of 11 amino acids. Deletions cut 2 bases from V and 16 bases from J, with 9 bases between. Germline CDR1 SEHNR, CDR2 FQNEAQ (reference sequence).

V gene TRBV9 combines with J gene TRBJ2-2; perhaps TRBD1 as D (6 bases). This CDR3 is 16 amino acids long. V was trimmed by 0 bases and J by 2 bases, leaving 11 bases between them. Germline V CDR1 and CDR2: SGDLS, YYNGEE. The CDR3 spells CASSVGGTPNTGELFF. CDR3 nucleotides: TGTGCCAGCAGCGTAGGAGGGACACCCAACACCGGGGAGCTGTTTTTT.

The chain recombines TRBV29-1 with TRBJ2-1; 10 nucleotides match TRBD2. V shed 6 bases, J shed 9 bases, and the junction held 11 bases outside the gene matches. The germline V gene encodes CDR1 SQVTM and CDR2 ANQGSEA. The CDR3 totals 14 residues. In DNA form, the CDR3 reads TGCAGCGTCCCAGGGCTAGCGGGAGTTCTTGAGCAGTTCTTC. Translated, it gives CSVPGLAGVLEQFF.

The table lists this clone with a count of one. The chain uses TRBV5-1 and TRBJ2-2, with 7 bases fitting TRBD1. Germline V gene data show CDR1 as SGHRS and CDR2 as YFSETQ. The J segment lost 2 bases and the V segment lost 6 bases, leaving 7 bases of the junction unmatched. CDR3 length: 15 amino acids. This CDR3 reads CASIPGTANTGELFF. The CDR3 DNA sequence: TGCGCCAGCATCCCCGGGACAGCAAACACCGGGGAGCTGTTTTTT. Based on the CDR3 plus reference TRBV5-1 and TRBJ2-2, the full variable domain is KAGVTQTPRYLIKTRGQQVTLSCSPISGHRSVSWYQQTPGQGLQFLFEYFSETQRNKGNFPGRFSGRQFSNSRSEMNVSTLELGDSALYLCASIPGTANTGELFFGEGSRLTVL.

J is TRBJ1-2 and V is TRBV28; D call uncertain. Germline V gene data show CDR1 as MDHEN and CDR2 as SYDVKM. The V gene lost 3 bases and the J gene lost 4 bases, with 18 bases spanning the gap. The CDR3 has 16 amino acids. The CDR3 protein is CASSFVGLREPYGYTF. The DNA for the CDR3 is TGTGCCAGCAGTTTTGTGGGCTTAAGGGAGCCCTATGGCTACACCTTC.

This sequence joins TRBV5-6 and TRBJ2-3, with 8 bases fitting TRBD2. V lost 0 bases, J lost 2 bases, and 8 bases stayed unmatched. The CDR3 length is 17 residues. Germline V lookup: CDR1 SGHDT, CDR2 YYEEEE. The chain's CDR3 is CASSLGLPGGATDTQYF. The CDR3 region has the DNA TGTGCCAGCAGCTTGGGGTTGCCCGGGGGGGCCACAGATACGCAGTATTTT.

The CDR3 nucleotides are TGCGCCAGCAGCCAAGTTAGCGGGGGGGCCCAGGAGACCCAGTACTTC. Amino acids: CASSQVSGGAQETQYF. This chain links TRBV4-1 with TRBJ2-5, with 11 bases lining up with TRBD2. Germline-derived CDR1 and CDR2 are MGHRA and YSYEKL. V lost 1 base and J lost 5; bases outside the gene matches: 6. The CDR3 runs to 16 residues.

Here the CDR3 DNA reads TGTGCCAGCAGCTTAGTCGGGACAGCTGGAAACACCATATATTTT. This codes for CASSLVGTAGNTIYF. The chain employs TRBV7-2 and TRBJ1-3, with 7 bases fitting TRBD1. Per germline, CDR1 SGHTA and CDR2 FQGNSA. V dropped 1 base and J dropped 2; count of bases not matched to a gene: 2. The CDR3 is made up of 15 amino acids.

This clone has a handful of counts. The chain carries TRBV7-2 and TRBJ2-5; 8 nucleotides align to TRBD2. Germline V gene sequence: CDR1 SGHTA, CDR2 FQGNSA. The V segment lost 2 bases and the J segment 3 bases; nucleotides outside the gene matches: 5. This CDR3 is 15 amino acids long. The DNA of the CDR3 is TGTGCCAGCAGCTTACTCGGGAGGGGAGAAGAGACCCAGTACTTC. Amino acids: CASSLLGRGEETQYF.

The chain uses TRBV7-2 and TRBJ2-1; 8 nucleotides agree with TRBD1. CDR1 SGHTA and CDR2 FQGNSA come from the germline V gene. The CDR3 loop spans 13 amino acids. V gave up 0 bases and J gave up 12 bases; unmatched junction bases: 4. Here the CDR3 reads CASSLADRVRQFF. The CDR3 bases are TGTGCCAGCAGCTTAGCGGACAGGGTGAGGCAGTTCTTC. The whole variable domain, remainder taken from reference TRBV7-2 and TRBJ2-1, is GAGVSQSPSNKVTEKGKDVELRCDPISGHTALYWYRQSLGQGLEFLIYFQGNSAPDKSGLPSDRFSAERTGGSVSTLTIQRTQQEDSAVYLCASSLADRVRQFFGPGTRLTVL.

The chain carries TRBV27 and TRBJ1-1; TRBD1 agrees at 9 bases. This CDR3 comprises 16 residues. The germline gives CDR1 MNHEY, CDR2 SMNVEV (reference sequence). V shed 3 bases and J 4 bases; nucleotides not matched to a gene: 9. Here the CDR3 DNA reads TGTGCCAGCAGTTTTCGGTTCACAGGGGGCGGCACTGAAGCTTTCTTT. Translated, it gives CASSFRFTGGGTEAFF.

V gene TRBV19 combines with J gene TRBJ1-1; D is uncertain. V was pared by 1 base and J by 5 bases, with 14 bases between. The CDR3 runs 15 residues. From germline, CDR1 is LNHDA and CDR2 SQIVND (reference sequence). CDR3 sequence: CASSIGVRGRTEAFF. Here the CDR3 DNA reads TGTGCCAGTAGTATAGGGGTAAGAGGAAGGACTGAAGCTTTCTTT.

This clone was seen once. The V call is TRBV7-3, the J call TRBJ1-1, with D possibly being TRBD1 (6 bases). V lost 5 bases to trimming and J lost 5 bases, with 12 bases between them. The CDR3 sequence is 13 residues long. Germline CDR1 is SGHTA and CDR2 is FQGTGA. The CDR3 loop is CASSKQGKTEAFF. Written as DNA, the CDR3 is TGTGCCAGCAGCAAACAGGGTAAGACTGAAGCTTTCTTT.